Listed below are T cell receptor beta chains from one sample, sequenced in a study of T cell clones after liver transplantation. Profiled with immunoSEQ multiplex PCR; TCRdb holds only in-frame clones, not every one. The sample has tens of thousands of clones; about 70% are singletons. This specimen was CD4+ T cells from blood, taken at the 22-month timepoint. These TCRs come from a human patient who received a liver transplant. Some T cells could come from the graft donor. Each CDR3 is given without its conserved first and last residue. Each record gives: J gene, V gene, CDR3 protein.

TRBJ2-7 TRBV15 ATSRDVGQGHEQY
TRBJ2-1 TRBV27 ASRQQGANEQF
TRBJ1-1 TRBV5-1 ASSSQGNTEAF
TRBJ2-7 TRBV18 ASSRLPYEQY
TRBJ1-1 TRBV18 ASSPPSGVGTEAF
TRBJ2-1 TRBV7-9 ASSDKRGGFNEQF
TRBJ2-1 TRBV5-1 ASSPTQGVRSYNEQF
TRBJ1-1 TRBV4-1 ASSQGGASEAF
TRBJ1-2 TRBV6-5 ASSPTGTVYGYT
TRBJ2-7 TRBV19 ASSIFLGSEQY
TRBJ1-6 TRBV11-2 ASSFAADYNSPLH
TRBJ1-3 TRBV9 ASSPERSRGLGNTIY
TRBJ1-2 TRBV4-1 ASSQASKANYGYT
TRBJ2-1 TRBV11-3 ASSDKRGGFNEQF
TRBJ1-5 TRBV7-3 ASSPTSPQH
TRBJ1-5 TRBV5-1 ASSLQGLSNQPQH
TRBJ2-2 TRBV7-7 ASSLTRTSGGPNTGELF
TRBJ2-2 TRBV5-8 ASSFGMSTGELF
TRBJ2-7 TRBV29-1 SVGDYEQY
TRBJ1-5 TRBV27 ASSFLDSNQPQH
TRBJ2-4 TRBV6-5 ASSQPDRNIQY
TRBJ2-7 TRBV14 ASSQRLQFEQY
TRBJ2-5 TRBV30 AWRPSGGQETQY
TRBJ1-6 TRBV9 ASSAGQGSSPLH
TRBJ2-5 TRBV7-2 ASSSMGTAQETQY
TRBJ1-2 TRBV15 ATSRDRGDYGYT
TRBJ1-6 TRBV6-5 ASRMDRGNSPLH
TRBJ2-1 TRBV6-5 ASKSESSYNEQF
TRBJ1-1 TRBV19 ASSWTVEAF
TRBJ1-3 TRBV6-5 ASSYSDRGGNTIY
TRBJ2-3 TRBV5-1 ASSLGFGAGDLSGTDTQY
TRBJ1-6 TRBV7-9 ASSLSNSPLH
TRBJ2-1 TRBV6-5 ASKEGIHEQF
TRBJ2-5 TRBV30 AHSRGQGTQY
TRBJ1-4 TRBV28 ASSSGGNPNEKLF
TRBJ1-1 TRBV6-1 ASSEGVGGGEAF
TRBJ1-5 TRBV19 ASSTPGLSNQPQH
TRBJ2-5 TRBV18 ASSPVPQEETQY
TRBJ1-6 TRBV5-1 ASSLGGSPEDSPLH
TRBJ1-1 TRBV10-3 AISTGNTEAF
TRBJ1-1 TRBV21-1 ASSGRGTNTEAF
TRBJ1-5 TRBV2 ASSEGAGRGNQPQH
TRBJ2-1 TRBV5-1 ASSSGTTNYNEQF
TRBJ2-3 TRBV5-1 ASSSTQGVGTDTQY
TRBJ1-5 TRBV10-3 AISEMPGSQPQH
TRBJ2-7 TRBV19 ASSSVGANYEQY
TRBJ2-1 TRBV5-6 ASSLGRILYNEQF
TRBJ2-3 TRBV19 ASSYQGRDTQY